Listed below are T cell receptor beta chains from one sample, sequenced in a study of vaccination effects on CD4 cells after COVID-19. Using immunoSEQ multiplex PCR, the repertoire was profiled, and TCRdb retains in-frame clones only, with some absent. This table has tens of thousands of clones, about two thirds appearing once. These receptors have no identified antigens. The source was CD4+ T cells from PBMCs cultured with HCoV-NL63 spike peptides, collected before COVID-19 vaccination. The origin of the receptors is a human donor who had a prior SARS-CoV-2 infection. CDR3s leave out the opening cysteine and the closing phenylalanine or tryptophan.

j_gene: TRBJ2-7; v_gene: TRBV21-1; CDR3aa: ARRKEGTGGTYEQY
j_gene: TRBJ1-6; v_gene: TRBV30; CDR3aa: AWAYDRRNSPLH
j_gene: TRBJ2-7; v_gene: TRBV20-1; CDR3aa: SASTGPAFKQY
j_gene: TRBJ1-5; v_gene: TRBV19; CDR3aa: ASSIDGDQPQH
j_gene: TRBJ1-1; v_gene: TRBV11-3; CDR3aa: ASSLDVSQGTEAF
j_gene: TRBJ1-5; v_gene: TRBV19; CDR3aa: ASTIGLGQPQH
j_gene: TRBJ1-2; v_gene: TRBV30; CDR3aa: AWKINYGYT
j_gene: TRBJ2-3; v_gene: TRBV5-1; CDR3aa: ASSLGGTRGTDTQY
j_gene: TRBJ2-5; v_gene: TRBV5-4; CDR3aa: ASSPTSGGPGQTQY
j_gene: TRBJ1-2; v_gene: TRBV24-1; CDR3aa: ATSDEEGEPVYGYT
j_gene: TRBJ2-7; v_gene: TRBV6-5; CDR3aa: ASSSDKTYEQY
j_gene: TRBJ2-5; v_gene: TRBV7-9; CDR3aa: ASSLSQGSETQY
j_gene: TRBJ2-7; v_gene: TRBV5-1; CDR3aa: ASSRVETSSFEQY
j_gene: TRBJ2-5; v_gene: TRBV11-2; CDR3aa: ASSLAGRSQETQY
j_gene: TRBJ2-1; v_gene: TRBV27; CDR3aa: ASSLFGGGSYNEQF
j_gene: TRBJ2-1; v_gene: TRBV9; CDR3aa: ASSALAGRYNEQF
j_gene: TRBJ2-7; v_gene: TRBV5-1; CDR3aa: ASSLVADNYEQY
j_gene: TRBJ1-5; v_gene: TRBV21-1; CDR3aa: ASRPGQGDKPQH
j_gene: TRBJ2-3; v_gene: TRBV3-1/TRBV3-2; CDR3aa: ASSQETDTQY
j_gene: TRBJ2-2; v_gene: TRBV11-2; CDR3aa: ASNPTTGDTPGELF
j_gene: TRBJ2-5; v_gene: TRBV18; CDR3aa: ASSSGWSQETQY
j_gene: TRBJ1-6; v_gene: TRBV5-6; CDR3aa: ASSLVDSPLH
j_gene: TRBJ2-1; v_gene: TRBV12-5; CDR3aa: ASGRTSYEQF
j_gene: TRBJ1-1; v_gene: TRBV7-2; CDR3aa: ASSFSRDNTEAF
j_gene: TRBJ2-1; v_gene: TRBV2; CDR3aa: ASRSQVSSYNEQF
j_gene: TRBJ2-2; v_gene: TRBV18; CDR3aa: ASSPPSQLNTGELF
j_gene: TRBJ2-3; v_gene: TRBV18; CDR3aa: ASSVTGQTSTDTQY
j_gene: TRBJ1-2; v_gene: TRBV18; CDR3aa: ASSQSQTITNYGYT
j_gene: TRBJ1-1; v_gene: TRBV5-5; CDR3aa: ASSLGPQTYTEAF
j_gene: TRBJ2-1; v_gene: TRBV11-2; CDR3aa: ASSPELESEQF
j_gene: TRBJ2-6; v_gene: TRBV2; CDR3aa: ASSDRGSGANVLT
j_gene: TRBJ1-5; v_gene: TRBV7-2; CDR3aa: ASSPAGTGAFQPQH
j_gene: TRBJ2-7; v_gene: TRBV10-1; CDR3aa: ASRIPDTYYEQY
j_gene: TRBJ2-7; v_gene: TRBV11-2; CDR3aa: ASSPIGGDQY
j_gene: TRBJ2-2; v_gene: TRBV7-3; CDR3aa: ASSLTGTSGSSGELF
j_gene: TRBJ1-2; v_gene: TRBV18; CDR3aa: ASSRDLRGDGYT
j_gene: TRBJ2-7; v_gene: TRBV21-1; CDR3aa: ASTTTPDRADEQY
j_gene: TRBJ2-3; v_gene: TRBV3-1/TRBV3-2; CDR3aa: ASSQVRWGDTDTQY
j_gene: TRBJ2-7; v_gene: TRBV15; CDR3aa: ATSGLKRTGDSYEQY
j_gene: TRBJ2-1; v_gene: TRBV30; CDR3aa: AWSGTGGAHEQF
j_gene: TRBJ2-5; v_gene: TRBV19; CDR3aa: ASRKTGGGWTQY
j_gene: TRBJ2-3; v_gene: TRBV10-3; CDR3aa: AISESSTGQTQY
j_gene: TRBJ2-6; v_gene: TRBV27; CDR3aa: ASRRGPTGANVLT
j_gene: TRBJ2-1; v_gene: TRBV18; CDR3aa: ASSPRLDRTNEQF
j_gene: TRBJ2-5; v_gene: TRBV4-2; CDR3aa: ASSQDLAGGFLRGQETQY